Listed below are T cell receptor beta chains from one sample, sequenced in a study of T cells in Graves' hyperthyroidism and ophthalmopathy. TCRdb processed the multiplex PCR reads anew with MiXCR; each CDR3 protein has one entry. The table includes about 530,000 distinct CDR3 sequences, roughly 17% detected once. The specimen was blood. The origin of the receptors is a woman in her late teens or twenties with Graves' ophthalmopathy. Both conserved end residues are part of each CDR3. The order of the fields is V gene, D gene, clone size, J gene, CDR3 DNA, CDR3 protein. D genes are given only for firm matches. Part of the rows lack a size; the others show once, few, many or a class for expanded clones.

TRBV5-6	-	-	TRBJ2-5	TGTGCCAGCAGCCGGGTGGCAGGCTCCCTCCGGTACTTC	CASSRVAGSLRYF
TRBV7-9	TRBD1	-	TRBJ1-2	TGTGCCAGCAGCCCGCTACAGGGGATTGAGGGCTACACCTTC	CASSPLQGIEGYTF
TRBV20-1	-	-	TRBJ1-3	TGCAGTGCTAGAGATGCAGGCCGCGGCTTTGGAAACACCATATATTTT	CSARDAGRGFGNTIYF
TRBV5-1	-	many	TRBJ2-2	TGCGCCAGCAGCTTTGCAGGGACGAACACCGGGGAGCTGTTTTTT	CASSFAGTNTGELFF
TRBV7-9	TRBD2	-	TRBJ2-3	TGTGCCGGCAGCCTAGCGGGGGGCTTCCCAGATACGCAGTATTTT	CAGSLAGGFPDTQYF
TRBV6-2/TRBV6-3	TRBD1	-	TRBJ1-4	TGTGCCAGCACTGACAGGGGGGGTGGTGAAAAACTGTTTTTT	CASTDRGGGEKLFF
TRBV28	TRBD2	many	TRBJ2-7	TGTGCCAGCAGTTCTAGCGGGAGGGCCTCCTCCTACGAGCAGTACTTC	CASSSSGRASSYEQYF
TRBV11-2	TRBD1	many	TRBJ1-5	TGTGCCAGCAGCTTAGTAGGGGGCCTAAATCAGCCCCAGCATTTT	CASSLVGGLNQPQHF
TRBV20-1	TRBD2	few	TRBJ2-5	TGCAGTGCTAGCGGTCTAGCGGGGGGATGGGGGCAAGAGACCCAGTACTTC	CSASGLAGGWGQETQYF
TRBV7-2	-	few	TRBJ2-1	TGTGCCAGCAGCTTAGTAGGCGACTCCTACAATGAGCAGCTCTTC	CASSLVGDSYNEQLF
TRBV12-3/TRBV12-4	-	few	TRBJ2-6	TGTGCCAGCAGTTTAGCACCCGACCGGCGTGGGGCCAACGTCCTGACTTTC	CASSLAPDRRGANVLTF
TRBV28	-	few	TRBJ1-1	TGTGCCAGCAGTTTACTTGTGAACACTGAAGCTTCCTTT	CASSLLVNTEASF
TRBV3-1	TRBD1	many	TRBJ2-1	TGTGCCAGCAGACAGGGGACCTACAATGAGCAGTTCTTC	CASRQGTYNEQFF
TRBV28	-	many	TRBJ2-7	TGTGCCAGCAGTTTTCATACCGGGGCCAGGACTCCATACTACGAGCAGTACTTC	CASSFHTGARTPYYEQYF
TRBV3-1	-	many	TRBJ1-2	TGTGCCAGCAGCCCCGGATATAATGGCTACACCTTC	CASSPGYNGYTF